This T cell receptor beta chain was obtained from a study of a mutant IDH1 vaccine in newly diagnosed glioma (dated by TCRdb to the early 2020s). In the study overall: Vaccination was initiated 4-6 weeks after radiotherapy alone, or concurrently with temozolomide cycles in the chemotherapy-containing groups. Of the roughly 31 treated patients, about 60% were male and about 40% were female, and the mean age was roughly 40 years. Before enrollment, most patients had been given radiochemotherapy with temozolomide as standard therapy, while the rest had received either radiotherapy alone or temozolomide alone. The week-35 safety follow-up took place at visit V12, and the week-47 end of study took place at visit V13. Peripheral blood was collected at six visits: V03 (baseline), V05, V07, V10, V12 and V13. For exploratory analyses, under 30 treated patients had longitudinal TCRB deep sequencing done wherever samples were available.

The time point label here, explained by the study, means: week 47, end of study. Each vaccine dose was 300 ug of a 20-mer mutant IDH1 peptide in Montanide, given subcutaneously with topical imiquimod. Patients received eight vaccinations in weeks 1, 3, 5, 7, 11, 15, 19 and 23, corresponding to visits V03 through V10. All donors had newly diagnosed IDH1-mutant astrocytomas of WHO grade 3 or 4 that showed loss of nuclear ATRX. The samples were drawn from NOA16, a multicentre, single-arm, open-label phase I trial in Germany that tested a mutant IDH1 peptide vaccine in humans for the first time. Genomic DNA for TCRB sequencing was extracted from EDTA blood using the DNeasy Blood and Tissue Kit. This clone appeared once. The antigen it recognizes is unknown. No per-base quality is available; no much larger clone lies one base away. V ends up 0 bases short and J 4 bases short, with an unmatched junction base count of 5. The germline V gene specifies LGHNA as CDR1 and YSLEER as CDR2. Taken from cysteine to phenylalanine, the CDR3 has 16 residues. Only the CDR3 part of the read is kept: 48 bases, read in frame from the first base.

Summary of the overall study and its limitations: No apparent relationship was observed between pseudoprogression and alterations in the top peripheral T cell clonotypes detected by TCRB sequencing. Across multiple MHC alleles, vaccine-induced immune responses were seen in roughly 93% of patients. Availability determined which PBMC samples were chosen for TCRB deep sequencing. It was noted by the authors that analyses of patient blood samples could not be reproduced owing to sample limitations.

The method behind the library was the immunoSEQ multiplex PCR assay. The hsTCRB Kit was used according to the manufacturer's protocol to amplify rearranged TCR beta chain sequences. Sequencing of TCRB libraries was carried out on an Illumina MiSeq. For the original study's pipeline: The proprietary platform of the kit vendor was used for demultiplexing, trimming and gene mapping. In its TCRdb copy, this immuneACCESS table keeps in-frame sequences only and misses some clones. Where compared with another copy, unresolved V genes explain less than half of these, and the others have no known cause. V, J and clone size are those of that table, while D and trimming were read from the DNA. This sample holds more than 30,000 clones; roughly 90% were observed only once. About 2.3% of the sample rests with the top ten.

Sample: PBMCs, taken from a glioma patient whose treatment included an IDH1 peptide vaccine. In this chain, TRBV4-3 is recombined with TRBJ1-2, with 10 central nucleotides matching TRBD1. The TCR sequence derives from a man in his forties with glioma. The CDR3 reads CASSQDFGTGAYGYTF. The nucleotide sequence is given as TGCGCCAGCAGCCAAGATTTTGGGACAGGGGCCTATGGCTACACCTTC.